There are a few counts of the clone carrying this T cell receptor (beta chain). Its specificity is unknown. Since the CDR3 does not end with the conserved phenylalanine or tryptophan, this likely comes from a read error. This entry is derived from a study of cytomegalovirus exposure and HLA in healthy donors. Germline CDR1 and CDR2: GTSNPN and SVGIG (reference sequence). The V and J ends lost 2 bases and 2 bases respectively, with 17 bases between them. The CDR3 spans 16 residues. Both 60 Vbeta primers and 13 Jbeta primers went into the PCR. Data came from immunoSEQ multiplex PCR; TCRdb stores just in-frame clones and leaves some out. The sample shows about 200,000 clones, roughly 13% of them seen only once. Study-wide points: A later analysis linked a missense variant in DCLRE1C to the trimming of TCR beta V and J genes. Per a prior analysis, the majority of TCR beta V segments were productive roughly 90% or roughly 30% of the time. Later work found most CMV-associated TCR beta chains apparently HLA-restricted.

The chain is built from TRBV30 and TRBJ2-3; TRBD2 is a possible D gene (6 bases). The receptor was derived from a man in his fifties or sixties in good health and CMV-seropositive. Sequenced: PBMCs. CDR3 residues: CAWSPPDYGLTDTQYV. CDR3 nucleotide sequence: TGTGCCTGGAGTCCCCCGGACTATGGCCTCACAGATACGCAGTATGTT.